This record concerns one T cell receptor beta chain sequence. Its antigen remains unidentified. The germline gives CDR1 SEHNR, CDR2 FQNEAQ (reference sequence). The V end lost 5 bases, the J end lost 7 bases, and 21 bases lay between the germline ends. The CDR3 spans 16 residues. For sorted subsets, approximately 0.2 ug DNA per replicate equaled about 27,000 T cell genomes. Produced via immunoSEQ multiplex PCR; TCRdb's table is partial and in-frame only. The sample records around 1.4 million clones, approximately 98.5% being singletons. The data were obtained in a study of shared clonotypes between healthy human individuals. The overall study: The study drew on two women and a few men aged 18 to 49 as donors. Per-donor plates numbered three CD4 naive, three CD4 memory, two CD8 naive and one CD8 memory. Study-wide points: The sole specimen, blood, was sampled, and tissue repertoires likely differ.

This clonotype was obtained from a man aged 25 to 40 in good health. The chain employs TRBV7-9 and TRBJ2-1; TRBD1 is a possible D gene (5 bases). Sequencing was done on a sample of naive CD4+ T cells sorted from blood. The sample's subset: CD45RA+ positively selected. This CDR3 reads CASSTPPRDSGNEQFF. CDR3 DNA sequence: TGTGCCAGCAGCACCCCGCCTAGAGATTCAGGGAATGAGCAGTTCTTC.